The clone carrying this T cell receptor beta chain was seen only a few times. Antigen specificity is unknown. Use of 60 Vbeta and 13 Jbeta primers characterized the PCR. The table came from immunoSEQ multiplex PCR; TCRdb's copy has only in-frame clones and leaves some out. Among about 150,000 clones listed, roughly 83% were seen once. This sample is drawn from a study of cytomegalovirus exposure and HLA in healthy donors. The CDR3 runs to 16 residues. Germline V gives CDR1 SGDLS, CDR2 YYNGEE. Trimming took off 4 bases at V and 3 bases at J, with 17 bases between the two ends. Study-wide results and caveats: Follow-up analysis seemed to connect common viral pathogens with several of the most significant clusters identified. As a later analysis revealed, the rate of TCR association differed by HLA locus, with DRB1 most and HLA-C fewest. Previously analyzed data showed that most TCR beta V segments were productive at a frequency of about 87% or about 30%.

Sample: PBMCs. The chain recombines TRBV9 with TRBJ2-1; TRBD1 is a possible D gene (7 bases). The source is a man aged 25 to 40 in good health and CMV-seropositive. This chain's CDR3 is CASSPGGGGHYNEQFF. The CDR3 DNA sequence: TGTGCCAGCAGCCCCGGAGGGGGCGGCCACTACAATGAGCAGTTCTTC.